This record concerns one TCR beta chain sequence. The same CDR3 arises from other DNA sequences in this sample as well. The sample comes from a study of shared clonotypes between healthy human individuals. On the study more broadly: Donors had three CD4 naive, three CD4 memory, two CD8 naive and one CD8 memory plate apiece.

Per the germline V gene, CDR1 is SGDLS and CDR2 is YYNGEE. Trimming stripped 2 bases from V and 3 bases from J, with 9 bases between. The CDR3 has 14 residues. Repertoires were generated with immunoSEQ multiplex PCR, while TCRdb's copy carries only in-frame clones and drops some. The sample consists of some 1.5 million clones, roughly 96% of them appearing once. The sequenced material came from naive CD4+ T cells sorted from blood. Subset noted: CD45RA+ positively selected. This TCR came from a man aged 25 to 40 in good health. The rearrangement joins TRBV9 to TRBJ1-5, with D tentatively TRBD1 (6 bases). The CDR3 DNA reads as TGTGCCAGCAGCGTCAGGGGAGACAATCAGCCCCAGCATTTT. This translates into CASSVRGDNQPQHF. The variable domain in full, with the rest retrieved from reference TRBV9 and TRBJ1-5, is DSGVTQTPKHLITATGQRVTLRCSPRSGDLSVYWYQQSLDQGLQFLIQYYNGEERAKGNILERFSAQQFPDLHSELNLSSLELGDSALYFCASSVRGDNQPQHFGDGTRLSIL.